This is a list of T cell receptor beta chains from one sample in a study of blood T cell repertoires in COVID-19. Assay used: immunoSEQ multiplex PCR; TCRdb lists only in-frame clones, some missing. The data hold under 500,000 clones, with approximately 90% observed a single time. The sample was PBMCs or T cells enriched from blood (not recorded which). Receptors originate from a woman aged 18-30 years with acute COVID-19. CDR3s include the opening cysteine and the closing phenylalanine or tryptophan. The order of the fields is D gene, clone size, J gene, V gene, CDR3 protein, CDR3 DNA. A D gene is named only where the DNA matches it firmly. Clone size is shown for a subset of rows, as once, few, many or a class of expanded clone.

D: TRBD2; size: -; J: TRBJ2-7; V: TRBV28; CDR3: CASSLLAGTSGGRYEQYF; DNA: TGTGCCAGCAGTTTACTTGCCGGGACTAGCGGGGGAAGATACGAGCAGTACTTC
D: TRBD1; size: -; J: TRBJ2-1; V: TRBV6-5; CDR3: CASRLGGSSYNEQFF; DNA: TGTGCCAGCAGGCTAGGGGGCAGCTCCTACAATGAGCAGTTCTTC
D: TRBD2; size: -; J: TRBJ2-7; V: TRBV2; CDR3: CASPLGASGQYEQYF; DNA: TGTGCCAGCCCCCTCGGGGCTAGCGGACAATACGAGCAGTACTTC
D: -; size: once; J: TRBJ2-5; V: TRBV6-6; CDR3: CASSYNFPTEETQYF; DNA: TGTGCCAGCAGTTACAATTTCCCAACGGAAGAGACCCAGTACTTC
D: TRBD1; size: -; J: TRBJ1-1; V: TRBV5-6; CDR3: CASSTGGTEAFF; DNA: TGTGCCAGCAGCACAGGGGGCACTGAAGCTTTCTTT
D: TRBD1; size: -; J: TRBJ2-7; V: TRBV6-2/TRBV6-3; CDR3: CASSRGQGIPYEQYF; DNA: TGTGCCAGCAGCCGGGGACAGGGGATCCCCTACGAGCAGTACTTC
D: -; size: once; J: TRBJ1-3; V: TRBV28; CDR3: CASRNTGSILSDTIYF; DNA: TGTGCCAGCCGCAACACAGGGTCAATTCTCTCGGACACCATATATTTT
D: TRBD1; size: -; J: TRBJ2-7; V: TRBV5-5; CDR3: CASSSTGGSYEQYF; DNA: TGTGCCAGCAGCTCGACAGGGGGCTCCTACGAGCAGTACTTC
D: TRBD2; size: -; J: TRBJ2-7; V: TRBV27; CDR3: CASSPGLGDYEQYF; DNA: TGTGCCAGCAGTCCTGGACTAGGGGACTACGAGCAGTACTTC
D: -; size: -; J: TRBJ2-7; V: TRBV28; CDR3: CASSLRLREAYEQYF; DNA: TGTGCCAGCAGCCTTAGGTTGAGGGAGGCCTACGAGCAGTACTTC
D: TRBD1; size: -; J: TRBJ1-6; V: TRBV30; CDR3: CAGWATGVPNSPLHF; DNA: TGTGCCGGATGGGCGACAGGGGTTCCCAATTCACCCCTCCACTTT
D: -; size: once; J: TRBJ1-5; V: TRBV19; CDR3: CASRLAPDYSNQPQHF; DNA: TGTGCCAGTCGGTTAGCTCCGGATTATAGCAATCAGCCCCAGCATTTT
D: TRBD1; size: -; J: TRBJ1-5; V: TRBV10-3; CDR3: CAISEVGGRSQPQHF; DNA: TGTGCCATCAGTGAAGTAGGGGGCCGAAGTCAGCCCCAGCATTTT
D: TRBD1; size: once; J: TRBJ2-1; V: TRBV30; CDR3: CAWDRGAYNEQFF; DNA: TGTGCCTGGGACAGGGGAGCCTACAATGAGCAGTTCTTC
D: -; size: -; J: TRBJ1-6; V: TRBV3-1/TRBV3-2; CDR3: CASSEQGYNSPLHF; DNA: TGTGCCAGCAGCGAACAGGGTTATAATTCACCCCTCCACTTT
D: TRBD2; size: -; J: TRBJ2-2; V: TRBV5-4; CDR3: CASSLPLVRGVATGELFF; DNA: TGTGCCAGCAGCTTGCCCCTAGTTCGGGGGGTGGCCACCGGGGAGCTGTTTTTT
D: -; size: -; J: TRBJ1-2; V: TRBV27; CDR3: CASSLSPGGGGYTF; DNA: TGTGCCAGCAGTTTATCTCCGGGGGGCGGTGGCTACACCTTC
D: -; size: -; J: TRBJ1-1; V: TRBV3-1/TRBV3-2; CDR3: CASSLSSLVEAFF; DNA: TGTGCCAGCAGCCTCTCGTCCCTAGTGGAAGCTTTCTTT
D: TRBD2; size: -; J: TRBJ2-2; V: TRBV2; CDR3: CASELVAGANGELFF; DNA: TGTGCCAGCGAGTTAGTAGCGGGGGCGAACGGGGAGCTGTTTTTT
D: TRBD1; size: -; J: TRBJ2-5; V: TRBV28; CDR3: CASSLGQVETQYF; DNA: TGTGCCAGCTCTCTCGGACAGGTAGAGACCCAGTACTTC
D: TRBD2; size: -; J: TRBJ2-1; V: TRBV4-1; CDR3: CASSQSGLVWGNEQFF; DNA: TGCGCCAGCAGCCAGTCTGGACTAGTATGGGGCAATGAGCAGTTCTTC
D: TRBD2; size: once; J: TRBJ2-7; V: TRBV18; CDR3: CASRSTGGGLNYEQYF; DNA: TGTGCCAGCCGGTCCACCGGCGGGGGGCTAAACTACGAGCAGTACTTC
D: TRBD2; size: once; J: TRBJ2-5; V: TRBV5-1; CDR3: CASSLRASGQETQYF; DNA: TGCGCCAGCAGCTTGAGGGCTAGCGGCCAAGAGACCCAGTACTTC
D: -; size: -; J: TRBJ1-2; V: TRBV9; CDR3: CASSDQGYGYTF; DNA: TGTGCCAGCAGCGACCAGGGGTATGGCTACACCTTC
D: -; size: -; J: TRBJ1-2; V: TRBV6-5; CDR3: CASSLLGGDYGYTF; DNA: TGTGCCAGCAGTTTGTTAGGGGGGGACTATGGCTACACCTTC
D: -; size: -; J: TRBJ2-2; V: TRBV4-1; CDR3: CASSQEPGLNTGELFF; DNA: TGCGCCAGCAGCCAAGAACCGGGACTTAACACCGGGGAGCTGTTTTTT
D: TRBD2; size: -; J: TRBJ2-7; V: TRBV28; CDR3: CASSSGTSGRYEQYF; DNA: TGTGCCAGCAGTTCCGGGACTAGCGGGAGGTACGAGCAGTACTTC
D: -; size: -; J: TRBJ2-5; V: TRBV4-3; CDR3: CASSQGGSTGWETQYF; DNA: TGCGCCAGCAGCCAAGGAGGTTCGACAGGCTGGGAGACCCAGTACTTC
D: TRBD1; size: -; J: TRBJ1-1; V: TRBV12-3/TRBV12-4; CDR3: CASSFRQGEAFF; DNA: TGTGCCAGCAGCTTTCGACAGGGGGAAGCTTTCTTT
D: TRBD1; size: -; J: TRBJ1-1; V: TRBV2; CDR3: CASRFNRGRHTEAFF; DNA: TGTGCCAGCAGGTTCAACAGGGGGAGGCACACTGAAGCTTTCTTT
D: TRBD1; size: -; J: TRBJ1-2; V: TRBV11-2; CDR3: CASSERPGQDYGYTF; DNA: TGTGCCAGCAGCGAAAGACCGGGACAGGACTATGGCTACACCTTC
D: TRBD2; size: -; J: TRBJ2-7; V: TRBV5-1; CDR3: CASAIPAGDYEQYF; DNA: TGCGCCAGCGCAATTCCAGCGGGAGACTACGAGCAGTACTTC
D: -; size: -; J: TRBJ1-5; V: TRBV2; CDR3: CASSLGRAFEQPQHF; DNA: TGTGCCAGCAGCTTGGGCAGGGCATTTGAACAGCCCCAGCATTTT
D: -; size: -; J: TRBJ2-2; V: TRBV27; CDR3: CASKRAGELFF; DNA: TGTGCCAGTAAACGCGCCGGGGAGCTGTTTTTT
D: TRBD1; size: -; J: TRBJ1-2; V: TRBV24-1; CDR3: CATSDDTGTGGGSNYGYTF; DNA: TGTGCCACCAGTGATGATACCGGGACAGGGGGAGGATCTAACTATGGCTACACCTTC
D: TRBD2; size: few; J: TRBJ2-3; V: TRBV4-1; CDR3: CASSALAGGTDTQYF; DNA: TGCGCCAGCAGCGCGCTAGCGGGGGGCACAGATACGCAGTATTTT
D: -; size: -; J: TRBJ2-7; V: TRBV27; CDR3: CASRRTVVYEQYF; DNA: TGTGCCAGCCGACGGACAGTAGTCTACGAGCAGTACTTC
D: TRBD1; size: -; J: TRBJ2-1; V: TRBV6-2/TRBV6-3; CDR3: CASSPRGPREQFF; DNA: TGTGCCAGCAGTCCCAGGGGGCCAAGGGAGCAGTTCTTC
D: -; size: -; J: TRBJ1-5; V: TRBV2; CDR3: CASSVTQADNQPQHF; DNA: TGTGCCAGCAGTGTCACGCAGGCCGATAATCAGCCCCAGCATTTT
D: -; size: -; J: TRBJ2-7; V: TRBV13; CDR3: CASSPHGQGSYEQYF; DNA: TGTGCCAGCAGCCCCCACGGGCAGGGGTCGTACGAGCAGTACTTC
D: -; size: -; J: TRBJ1-2; V: TRBV2; CDR3: CASSEAGFWEKNYGYTF; DNA: TGTGCCAGCAGTGAAGCAGGATTCTGGGAGAAAAACTATGGCTACACCTTC
D: -; size: -; J: TRBJ1-6; V: TRBV18; CDR3: CASSPGGISPLHF; DNA: TGTGCCAGCTCACCTGGGGGGATTTCACCCCTCCACTTT
D: -; size: -; J: TRBJ2-1; V: TRBV3-1/TRBV3-2; CDR3: CASSQAGVNEQFF; DNA: TGTGCCAGCAGCCAAGCTGGAGTGAATGAGCAGTTCTTC
D: TRBD1; size: -; J: TRBJ1-2; V: TRBV7-8; CDR3: CASSPDRGIGYTF; DNA: TGTGCCAGCAGCCCGGACAGGGGGATAGGCTACACCTTC
D: -; size: -; J: TRBJ2-7; V: TRBV9; CDR3: CASSTSGGISDEQYF; DNA: TGTGCCAGCAGCACCTCCGGGGGAATCTCGGACGAGCAGTACTTC
D: -; size: -; J: TRBJ1-5; V: TRBV3-1/TRBV3-2; CDR3: CASSQSSAAYQPQHF; DNA: TGTGCCAGCAGCCAATCTTCGGCAGCGTATCAGCCCCAGCATTTT
D: TRBD2; size: -; J: TRBJ2-1; V: TRBV11-2; CDR3: CASSLMGAVGLAYSGEQFF; DNA: TGTGCCAGCAGCTTAATGGGGGCCGTCGGACTAGCTTATTCCGGTGAGCAGTTCTTC
D: TRBD1; size: -; J: TRBJ1-2; V: TRBV5-4; CDR3: CASSLDRGQDGYTF; DNA: TGTGCCAGCAGCCTGGACAGGGGGCAAGATGGCTACACCTTC
D: TRBD1; size: once; J: TRBJ1-2; V: TRBV12-3/TRBV12-4; CDR3: CASSWTGGNGYTF; DNA: TGTGCCAGCAGCTGGACAGGGGGAAATGGCTACACCTTC
D: TRBD2; size: -; J: TRBJ2-1; V: TRBV29-1; CDR3: CSARAGGSHNEQFF; DNA: TGCAGTGCCCGGGCGGGGGGATCCCACAATGAGCAGTTCTTC